These 2 T cell receptor beta chains were all obtained from the same sample, sequenced in a study of blood T cell repertoires in COVID-19. The assay was immunoSEQ multiplex PCR, and TCRdb's table has in-frame clones only and misses some. Here the sample spans 180,000 or so clones, approximately 85% being singletons. The sample comprised peripheral blood. The origin of the receptors is a man aged 55 to 70 who had recovered from COVID-19.

The chain couples TRBV19 to TRBJ1-1, with TRBD1 matching over 7 bases. Per germline, CDR1 LNHDA and CDR2 SQIVND (reference sequence). Trimming removed 3 bases from V and 5 bases from J; junction bases left unmatched: 0. The CDR3 runs 12 residues. CDR3 sequence reads: CASSMDRTEAFF. CDR3 coding DNA: TGTGCCAGTAGTATGGACAGGACTGAAGCTTTCTTT.

J is TRBJ1-3 and V is TRBV5-6; possibly TRBD1 for D (5 bases). V was shortened by 0 bases and J by 2 bases, with 9 bases between the two germline ends. Germline V gene data show CDR1 as SGHDT and CDR2 as YYEEEE. The CDR3 length is 15 residues. The CDR3 spells CASSLVGVPGNTIYF. The CDR3 DNA follows: TGTGCCAGCAGCTTGGTAGGGGTTCCTGGAAACACCATATATTTT.